Each of the 13 T cell receptor beta chains below was sequenced from the same sample in a study of T cell repertoires in cytomegalovirus infection. Each CDR3 protein gets one entry after TCRdb re-called the reads with MiXCR. Of about 76,000 distinct CDR3 sequences listed, 3.7% are singletons. The sample was PBMCs. All receptors come from a human donor in good health (CMV status not recorded). Some clones in this sample may be carry-over from other donors' samples.

This clonotype has at least ten counts. The V gene is TRBV28, the J gene TRBJ1-4; no clear D gene. V lost 5 bases to trimming and J lost 4 bases, with 8 bases between them. In germline, CDR1 is MDHEN, CDR2 SYDVKM. CDR3 length: 13 amino acids. CDR3 protein: CASSTPSNEKLFF. In DNA form, the CDR3 reads TGTGCCAGCAGTACACCTAGTAATGAAAAACTGTTTTTT. Full variable domain (rest looked up from reference TRBV28 and TRBJ1-4): DVKVTQSSRYLVKRTGEKVFLECVQDMDHENMFWYRQDPGLGLRLIYFSYDVKMKEKGDIPEGYSVSREKKERFSLILESASTNQTSMYLCASSTPSNEKLFFGSGTQLSVL.

This clonotype was observed at least ten times. The J gene is TRBJ2-2, the V gene TRBV19; D might be TRBD1 (5 bases). The CDR3 consists of 13 residues. The germline V gene has CDR1 LNHDA and CDR2 SQIVND (reference sequence). The V end was cut by 6 bases, the J end by 6 bases, with 11 bases between. The CDR3 bases are TGTGCCAGTAGCCTTCAGGGTCCCGGGGAGCTGTTTTTT. Translating gives CASSLQGPGELFF.

This clonotype is medium-sized (0.01 to 0.1%) by share. The chain links TRBV7-2 to TRBJ1-6; D call uncertain. The CDR3 length is 16 residues. V was pared by 3 bases and J by 9 bases, with 18 bases between. Germline CDR1 SGHTA, CDR2 FQGNSA. CDR3 coding DNA: TGTGCCAGCAGCTTTCAATCAGGCCTCCGTGGTTCACCCCTCCACTTT. It codes for CASSFQSGLRGSPLHF.

At least ten counts were recorded for this clonotype. V and J are TRBV15 and TRBJ1-1; D not certain. The V end was cut by 0 bases, the J end by 0 bases, with 5 bases between. Germline CDR1 and CDR2: LNHNV and YYDKDF (reference sequence). The CDR3 has 14 residues. CDR3 in DNA: TGTGCCACCAGCAGAGATCCAGTGAACACTGAAGCTTTCTTT. It is translated as CATSRDPVNTEAFF.

This clonotype was found many times. J is TRBJ2-3 and V is TRBV7-6; TRBD1 matches at 7 bases. The CDR3 has 13 amino acids. Germline assignment: CDR1 SGHVS and CDR2 FNYEAQ. The V segment lost 5 bases and the J segment 5 bases; nucleotides outside the gene matches: 4. CDR3 loop: CASSDRAGDTQYF. CDR3 nucleotide sequence: TGTGCCAGCAGCGACAGGGCCGGAGATACGCAGTATTTT.

In this sample, this clonotype turned up many times. This chain joins TRBV7-8 and TRBJ2-7; no clear D. V lost 5 bases and J 0 bases, leaving 20 bases between the germline ends. Germline CDR1 reads SGHVS; CDR2 reads FQNEAQ. The CDR3 totals 17 residues. The CDR3 region is CASSADLSGYLSYEQYF. In nucleotides, the CDR3 is TGTGCCAGCAGCGCTGACTTATCAGGCTACCTCTCCTACGAGCAGTACTTC. Full variable domain (remainder filled in from reference TRBV7-8 and TRBJ2-7): GAGVSQSPRYKVAKRGQDVALRCDPISGHVSLFWYQQALGQGPEFLTYFQNEAQLDKSGLPSDRFFAERPEGSVSTLKIQRTQQEDSAVYLCASSADLSGYLSYEQYFGPGTRLTVT.

This clonotype was detected ten times or more. This rearrangement joins TRBV9 to TRBJ1-1, with 7 bases lining up with TRBD1. The trim removed 4 bases at V and 0 bases at J, leaving 9 bases unmatched. The CDR3 totals 16 residues. Germline V gene data show CDR1 as SGDLS and CDR2 as YYNGEE. The CDR3 loop is CASSSSPGQMNTEAFF. The CDR3 DNA sequence: TGTGCCAGCAGCTCATCACCGGGACAGATGAACACTGAAGCTTTCTTT.

Ten or more counts support this clonotype. The V call is TRBV7-2, the J call TRBJ2-5, with D maybe TRBD2 (6 bases). The CDR3 spans 15 residues. V was cut by 3 bases and J by 2 bases, with 13 bases left in between. CDR1 and CDR2 (germline): SGHTA, FQGNSA. CDR3: CASSFPDGRQETQYF. Written as DNA, the CDR3 is TGTGCCAGCAGCTTCCCCGACGGGAGACAAGAGACCCAGTACTTC. The full variable domain, in which reference TRBV7-2 and TRBJ2-5 provide the parts outside the CDR3, is GAGVSQSPSNKVTEKGKDVELRCDPISGHTALYWYRQSLGQGLEFLIYFQGNSAPDKSGLPSDRFSAERTGGSVSTLTIQRTQQEDSAVYLCASSFPDGRQETQYFGPGTRLLVL.

This clonotype appeared many times. V usage is TRBV13 and J usage is TRBJ2-1, with a tentative D call TRBD1 (6 bases). V was pared by 6 bases and J by 5 bases, with 8 bases between. The CDR3 is 12 amino acids. Germline CDR1 reads PRHDT; CDR2 reads FYEKMQ (reference sequence). The CDR3 bases are TGTGCCAGCAGACAGGGAAACAATGAGCAGTTCTTC. This gives the protein CASRQGNNEQFF.

This clonotype was counted at least ten times. The chain combines TRBV2 with TRBJ2-6, with D possibly TRBD1 on 6 matching bases. The germline V and J ends were trimmed by 1 base and 4 bases, with 11 bases remaining between them. There are 16 residues in the CDR3. CDR1 is SNHLY, CDR2 FYNNEI, per germline. The CDR3 DNA follows: TGTGCCAGCAGTGAAGTTGCAGGGGTAGGGGCCAACGTCCTGACTTTC. Residues: CASSEVAGVGANVLTF.

This clonotype came up many times. The rearrangement links TRBV5-6 to TRBJ1-5; no reliable D call. This CDR3 has 14 amino acids. Trimming left V 0 bases short and J 10 bases short, with 14 bases between. Germline V lookup: CDR1 SGHDT, CDR2 YYEEEE. The CDR3 loop reads CASSLGRHPYPQHF. CDR3 sequence (DNA): TGTGCCAGCAGCTTGGGTCGGCACCCTTACCCCCAGCATTTT.

There are many counts of this clonotype. V usage is TRBV7-2 and J usage is TRBJ2-5, with 7 bases aligning to TRBD1. The CDR3 length is 15 residues. Germline CDR1 and CDR2: SGHTA and FQGNSA. The V and J ends lost 1 base and 1 base, in that order; junction bases with no gene match: 3. The chain's CDR3 is CASSLGDRAQETQYF. CDR3 sequence (DNA): TGTGCCAGCAGCTTAGGAGACAGGGCCCAAGAGACCCAGTACTTC.

This clonotype was seen ten or more times. This rearrangement joins TRBV28 to TRBJ1-5, with D perhaps matching TRBD1 (6 bases). The germline V gene has CDR1 MDHEN and CDR2 SYDVKM. The CDR3 is made up of 16 amino acids. V was shortened by 5 bases and J by 7 bases, with 21 bases between the two germline ends. CDR3 loop: CASSPTGGGSPQPQHF. CDR3 DNA sequence: TGTGCCAGCAGTCCTACAGGAGGGGGTAGTCCCCAGCCCCAGCATTTT.